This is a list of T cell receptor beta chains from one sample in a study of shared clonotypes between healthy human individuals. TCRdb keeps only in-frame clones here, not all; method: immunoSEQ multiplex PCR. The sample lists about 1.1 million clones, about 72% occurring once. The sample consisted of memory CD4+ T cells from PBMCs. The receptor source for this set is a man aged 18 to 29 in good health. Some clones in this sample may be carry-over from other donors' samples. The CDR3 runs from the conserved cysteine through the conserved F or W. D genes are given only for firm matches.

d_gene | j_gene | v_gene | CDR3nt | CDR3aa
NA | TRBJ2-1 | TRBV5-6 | TGTGCCAGCAGCCGCGGCAGATACAATGAGCAGTTCTTC | CASSRGRYNEQFF
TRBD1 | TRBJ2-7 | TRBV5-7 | TGTGCCAGCAGCTCCAATGGACAGGTTGAGCAGTACTTC | CASSSNGQVEQYF
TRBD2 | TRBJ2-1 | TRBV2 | TGTGCCAGCAGCCGGACTAGCGGGAGGCACAATGAGCAGTTCTTC | CASSRTSGRHNEQFF
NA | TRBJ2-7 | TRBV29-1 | TGCAGCGTTGGTTGGGTCAGGGGCAGCGAGCAGTACTTC | CSVGWVRGSEQYF
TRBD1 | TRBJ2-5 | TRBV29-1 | TGCAGCGTAGGAGGGACAGGGGTAGAGACCCAGTACTTC | CSVGGTGVETQYF
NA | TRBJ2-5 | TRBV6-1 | TGTGCCAGCAGGCGGGGAGACTCCCCCCCCGAGACCCAGTACTTC | CASRRGDSPPETQYF
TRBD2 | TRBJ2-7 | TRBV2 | TGTGCCAGCAGTGAAGTAGCGGGAGGGCCGGAGCAGTACTTC | CASSEVAGGPEQYF
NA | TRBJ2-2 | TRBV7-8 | TGTGCCAGCAGCTCCATACGACTAGTTACCGGGGAGCTGTTTTTT | CASSSIRLVTGELFF
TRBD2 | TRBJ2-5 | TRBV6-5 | TGTGCCAGCAGTCGGGACTACTCGAAAGAGACCCAGTACTTC | CASSRDYSKETQYF
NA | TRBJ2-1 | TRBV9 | TGTGCCAGCAGCGTAGCGGGGACCTCCTACAATGAGCAGTTCTTC | CASSVAGTSYNEQFF
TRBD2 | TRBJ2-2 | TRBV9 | TGTGCCAGCAGCCCCGGACTAGCGGGAGGGATCGGGGAGCTGTTTTTT | CASSPGLAGGIGELFF